A selection of T cell receptor beta chains follows, all from one sample in a study of technical replicates of blood from a handful of donors. Assay: immunoSEQ multiplex PCR; the TCRdb copy retains only in-frame clones and omits some. Counted here are approximately 73,000 clones, about 96% occurring once; the ten biggest clones make up 0.3% to 0.35%. The specimen was T cells isolated from PBMCs. These receptors were collected from a human donor in good health. Both conserved end residues are part of each CDR3. A D gene is named only where the DNA matches it firmly. The size of a clone is reported for some rows only, either as once, few or many, or as a class for expanded clones.

j_call	clone_size	d_call	v_call	cdr3_nt	cdr3_aa
TRBJ1-2	once	NA	TRBV27	TGTGCCAGCAGTTCCTACAGGGACCCTGACTATGGCTACACCTTC	CASSSYRDPDYGYTF
TRBJ2-1	once	NA	TRBV27	TGTGCCAGCACGAGGGCGACCTACAATGAGCAGTTCTTC	CASTRATYNEQFF
TRBJ1-1	few	NA	TRBV9	TGTGCCAGCAGCCTAGGGAGTCAGAACACTGAAGCTTTCTTT	CASSLGSQNTEAFF
TRBJ2-7	NA	NA	TRBV7-7	TGTGCTAGCAGCGCACAGGGTTCCTACGAGCAGTACTTC	CASSAQGSYEQYF
TRBJ2-7	NA	TRBD2	TRBV28	TGTGCCAGCCAGACTAGCGGAGCCTACGAGCAGTACTTC	CASQTSGAYEQYF
TRBJ2-5	NA	NA	TRBV19	TGTGCCAGTAGTATAGGAGGACAGTCAGAGACCCAGTACTTC	CASSIGGQSETQYF
TRBJ2-7	NA	TRBD1	TRBV5-4	TGTGCCAGCAGCCGACAGGGGGGCTACGAGCAGTACTTC	CASSRQGGYEQYF
TRBJ2-2	NA	TRBD1	TRBV14	TGTGCCAGCAGCCAAGAGGGGACAGGGTGGAGGGAGCTGTTTTTT	CASSQEGTGWRELFF
TRBJ2-7	NA	TRBD2	TRBV11-2	TGTGCCAGCAGCTATAGCGGGAGCGACTACGAGCAGTACTTC	CASSYSGSDYEQYF
TRBJ2-3	NA	TRBD2	TRBV9	TGTGCCAGCAGCGTAGGGGAGCGGGAGGTGCCAGATACGCAGTATTTT	CASSVGEREVPDTQYF
TRBJ2-1	NA	TRBD2	TRBV12-5	TGTGCTAGTGGACATCGCCCTAGCGGGAGTTACTTGCCCTACAATGAGCAGTTCTTC	CASGHRPSGSYLPYNEQFF
TRBJ2-5	NA	NA	TRBV15	TGTGCCACCAGCAGACTGCAAGAGACCCAGTACTTC	CATSRLQETQYF
TRBJ2-1	NA	NA	TRBV11-2	TGTGCCAGCAGCTTAGAGCGCGGGCCAGGTAATGAGCAGTTCTTC	CASSLERGPGNEQFF
TRBJ2-3	NA	NA	TRBV29-1	TGCAGCTCCCGGACTGATCCAGATACGCAGTATTTT	CSSRTDPDTQYF
TRBJ1-2	NA	TRBD1	TRBV5-6	TGTGCCAGCAGCTTGTATGGGACAGGGGATGGCTACACCTTC	CASSLYGTGDGYTF
TRBJ2-5	once	NA	TRBV7-8	TGTGCCAGCAGCTTAGATCAGGTTCAAGAGACCCAGTACTTC	CASSLDQVQETQYF
TRBJ2-1	NA	NA	TRBV25-1	TGTGCCAGCAGTGAATACGTCAGGGATAATGAGCAGTTCTTC	CASSEYVRDNEQFF
TRBJ1-2	NA	TRBD1	TRBV30	TGTGCCTGGGGACAGGGGGACTATGGCTACACCTTC	CAWGQGDYGYTF
TRBJ2-7	NA	TRBD2	TRBV5-1	TGCGCCAGCAGCGAAGGACTAGCGGGAGGGCCCTACGAGCAGTACTTC	CASSEGLAGGPYEQYF
TRBJ1-5	NA	TRBD1	TRBV28	TGTGCCAGCAGGACCGGGACAGGGGCTAATCAGCCCCAGCATTTT	CASRTGTGANQPQHF
TRBJ1-2	NA	NA	TRBV9	TGTGCCAGCTTCAGGCTCCAGGGAGGCTACACCTTC	CASFRLQGGYTF
TRBJ1-4	NA	TRBD1	TRBV5-6	TGTGCCAGCAGCTTGACAGGGGGTAGAGAAAAACTGTTTTTT	CASSLTGGREKLFF
TRBJ2-1	NA	NA	TRBV28	TGTGCCAGCAGGGGCGACAGCTACAATGAGCAGTTCTTC	CASRGDSYNEQFF
TRBJ2-4	NA	TRBD2	TRBV9	TGTGCCAGCAGCGATGGACTAGCGGTCGCCAAAAACATTCAGTACTTC	CASSDGLAVAKNIQYF
TRBJ1-1	NA	TRBD1	TRBV27	TGTGCCAGCAGTTGGACAGGGCCCACTGAAGCTTTCTTT	CASSWTGPTEAFF
TRBJ2-7	NA	TRBD1	TRBV11-3	TGTGCCAGCAGCTTATCGGCAGGGGGCGAGCCCTACGAGCAGTACTTC	CASSLSAGGEPYEQYF
TRBJ2-5	NA	NA	TRBV29-1	TGCAGCGTCAACGGAGAGACCCAGTACTTC	CSVNGETQYF
TRBJ1-1	NA	NA	TRBV11-3	TGTGCCAGCAGCTTACAGGGCGTACCTGAAGCTTTCTTT	CASSLQGVPEAFF
TRBJ2-2	NA	TRBD1	TRBV28	TGTGCCAGCAGCCAACCCACAGGGGGTGATACTAACACCGGGGAGCTGTTTTTT	CASSQPTGGDTNTGELFF
TRBJ2-7	NA	TRBD2	TRBV30	TGTGCCTGGGGAACCGGGACTAGCGGGAGCGGGCAGTACTTC	CAWGTGTSGSGQYF
TRBJ2-7	NA	NA	TRBV27	TGTGCCAGCAAACTCGGGAGCTACGAGCAGTACTTC	CASKLGSYEQYF
TRBJ2-7	NA	TRBD2	TRBV5-4	TGTGCCAGCAGCCTTGGACTAGCCTTCTACGAGCAGTACTTC	CASSLGLAFYEQYF
TRBJ2-7	NA	NA	TRBV30	TGTGCCTGGAGTGTAGCGGCGGGGGCATACTACGAGCAGTACTTC	CAWSVAAGAYYEQYF
TRBJ1-2	NA	NA	TRBV27	TGTGCCAGCAGTTTCGGGAGCCACAACTATGGCTACACCTTC	CASSFGSHNYGYTF
TRBJ2-2	NA	NA	TRBV27	TGTGCCAGCAGTTTATCCGCAGGCGGGGAGCTGTTTTTT	CASSLSAGGELFF
TRBJ1-1	NA	NA	TRBV5-1	TGCGCCAGCAGCCCAAACAGGGATACTCCTGAAGCTTTCTTT	CASSPNRDTPEAFF
TRBJ1-5	NA	TRBD1	TRBV23-1	TGCGCCAGCAGTCAATCCCCAGGGGGAGGTAATCAGCCCCAGCATTTT	CASSQSPGGGNQPQHF
TRBJ1-4	NA	NA	TRBV4-3	TGCGCCAGCAGCCCCCAATACGGGACTAATGAAAAACTGTTTTTT	CASSPQYGTNEKLFF
TRBJ2-7	NA	NA	TRBV19	TGTGCCAGTAGTATAGGACTAAACTACGAGCAGTACTTC	CASSIGLNYEQYF
TRBJ2-7	NA	NA	TRBV13	TGTGCCAGCAGCACTAGCTGGAGAAGCTACGAGCAGTACTTC	CASSTSWRSYEQYF
TRBJ2-5	NA	TRBD1	TRBV4-3	TGCGCCAGCAGCCAAGATCTTGCGTCACAGGGGGAGGAGACCCAGTACTTC	CASSQDLASQGEETQYF